The 26 T cell receptor beta chains below all came from one sample that was sequenced in a study of cytomegalovirus exposure and HLA in healthy donors. The PCR contained 60 Vbeta and 13 Jbeta primers. Some clones are missing from TCRdb's copy, which holds only in-frame ones; the method was immunoSEQ multiplex PCR. The data hold 200,000 to 250,000 clones, with around 89% observed a single time. The sequencing sample was made of PBMCs. The source of these receptors is a woman aged 18-35 years in good health and CMV-seronegative.

Many counts were recorded for this clone. The V call is TRBV10-3, the J call TRBJ2-7, with D perhaps matching TRBD2 (6 bases). The CDR3 contains 14 residues. The V gene's germline CDR1 is ENHRY and CDR2 SYGVKD. Trimming pared 4 bases from V and 0 bases from J, leaving 10 bases between. This chain's CDR3 is CAISGRDGSYEQYF. CDR3 DNA: TGTGCCATCAGTGGGCGGGATGGCTCCTACGAGCAGTACTTC.

The V call is TRBV6-5, the J call TRBJ1-5; a weak D match, TRBD1 (5 bases). CDR3 size: 15 residues. Trimming removed 7 bases from V and 3 bases from J, with 16 bases in between. The germline V gene has CDR1 MNHEY and CDR2 SVGAGI. DNA for the CDR3: TGTGCCAGCAAATGGAGGGGTTTGGACAATCAGCCCCAGCATTTT. This sequence encodes CASKWRGLDNQPQHF.

With respect to this clone: The germline gene is not matched at one end of the junction; a read error may be the cause. The rearrangement joins TRBV7-9 to TRBJ2-7; D gene ambiguous. Germline V gives CDR1 SEHNR, CDR2 FQNEAQ (reference sequence). The CDR3 loop spans 11 amino acids. The CDR3 spells CSSSSAYEQYF. The CDR3 region has the DNA TGTTCCAGCAGCTCGGCCTACGAGCAGTACTTC. Full variable domain (remainder filled in from reference TRBV7-9 and TRBJ2-7): DTGVSQNPRHKITKRGQNVTFRCDPISEHNRLYWYRQTLGQGPEFLTYFQNEAQLEKSRLLSDRFSAERPKGSFSTLEIQRTEQGDSAMYLCSSSSAYEQYFGPGTRLTVT.

The rearrangement links TRBV7-5 to TRBJ2-7; TRBD1 is taken as the D call from the table, unchecked against the DNA. TRBV7-5 is marked as a pseudogene. This CDR3 is 15 amino acids long. CDR3 nucleotides: TGTGCCAGAAGCTTATTGGCAGGGCTGTCCTACGAGCAGTACTTC. It specifies CARSLLAGLSYEQYF.

This sequence joins TRBV7-2 and TRBJ1-3; D unresolved. The CDR3 extends over 14 amino acids. The V end lost 3 bases, the J end lost 1 base, and 7 bases lay between the germline ends. Germline CDR1 reads SGHTA; CDR2 reads FQGNSA. The CDR3 DNA reads as TGTGCCAGCAGCTTCGGAGGGTCTGGAAACACCATATATTTT. Translated, it gives CASSFGGSGNTIYF. The full variable domain, completed using reference TRBV7-2 and TRBJ1-3, is GAGVSQSPSNKVTEKGKDVELRCDPISGHTALYWYRQSLGQGLEFLIYFQGNSAPDKSGLPSDRFSAERTGGSVSTLTIQRTQQEDSAVYLCASSFGGSGNTIYFGEGSWLTVV.

This chain uses TRBV9 with TRBJ2-3; D gene uncertain. CDR3 length: 15 residues. Trimming removed 0 bases from V and 0 bases from J, with 8 bases in between. The germline V gene has CDR1 SGDLS and CDR2 YYNGEE. This chain's CDR3 is CASSVGAISTDTQYF. The CDR3, as DNA: TGTGCCAGCAGCGTAGGAGCTATAAGCACAGATACGCAGTATTTT. The complete variable domain, with remaining parts taken from reference TRBV9 and TRBJ2-3, reads DSGVTQTPKHLITATGQRVTLRCSPRSGDLSVYWYQQSLDQGLQFLIQYYNGEERAKGNILERFSAQQFPDLHSELNLSSLELGDSALYFCASSVGAISTDTQYFGPGTRLTVL.

The gene calls are TRBV4-2 and TRBJ2-3; 12 bases line up with TRBD2. CDR1 and CDR2 (germline): LGHNA, YNFKEQ. The CDR3 loop spans 18 amino acids. V was clipped by 0 bases and J by 2 bases; unmatched bases: 6. The CDR3 region has the DNA TGTGCCAGCAGCCAAGAAACACTAGCGGGGGGAATCACAGATACGCAGTATTTT. Residues: CASSQETLAGGITDTQYF.

DNA of the CDR3: TGTGCCACTACTTCGGTCCCGATAAACACCATATATTTT. This gives the protein CATTSVPINTIYF. V usage is TRBV6-5 and J usage is TRBJ1-3; D unclear. The CDR3 consists of 13 residues. Looked up from germline, CDR1 is MNHEY and CDR2 is SVGAGI. Deletions cut 10 bases from V and 6 bases from J, with 16 bases between.

This clone has a single count. This chain links TRBV15 with TRBJ1-4; 7 bases match TRBD1. The CDR3 totals 16 residues. J lost 4 bases, V lost 1 base, and 6 bases had no gene match. In germline, CDR1 is LNHNV, CDR2 YYDKDF (reference sequence). CDR3 bases: TGTGCCACCAGCAGAGCCCCCGGGACAGTTAATGAAAAACTGTTTTTT. Translating gives CATSRAPGTVNEKLFF. Using reference TRBV15 and TRBJ1-4 for the parts outside the CDR3, the full variable domain is DAMVIQNPRYQVTQFGKPVTLSCSQTLNHNVMYWYQQKSSQAPKLLFHYYDKDFNNEADTPDNFQSRRPNTSFCFLDIRSPGLGDTAMYLCATSRAPGTVNEKLFFGSGTQLSVL.

The rearrangement joins TRBV10-3 to TRBJ1-2; 7 bases are a match to TRBD1. The CDR3 loop spans 16 amino acids. Losses at the gene ends were 6 bases for V and 3 bases for J; bases not matched to a gene: 13. Germline loops: CDR1 ENHRY, CDR2 SYGVKD. The CDR3 is CAISYLLQGSDYGYTF. The DNA for the CDR3 is TGTGCCATCAGCTACCTTTTACAGGGGAGCGACTATGGCTACACCTTC.

This sequence joins TRBV15 and TRBJ1-5; D gene unclear. Trimming pared 3 bases from V and 4 bases from J, leaving 4 bases between. This CDR3 has 12 amino acids. Per germline, CDR1 LNHNV and CDR2 YYDKDF (reference sequence). CDR3 coding DNA: TGTGCCACCAGCAGTATAAATCAGCCCCAGCATTTT. This translates into CATSSINQPQHF.

In DNA form, the CDR3 reads TGCGCCAGCAGCTTCTCTAGCGGGGGGGTTCGCGAGACCCAGTACTTC. Translating gives CASSFSSGGVRETQYF. V usage is TRBV5-1 and J usage is TRBJ2-5, with TRBD2 matching over 12 bases. Germline V lookup: CDR1 SGHRS, CDR2 YFSETQ. There are 16 residues in the CDR3. V dropped 2 bases and J dropped 5; count of bases not matched to a gene: 7.

This clone was recorded a few times. This chain joins TRBV6-5 and TRBJ1-5; D remains unclear. This CDR3 region has 12 residues. Per germline, CDR1 MNHEY and CDR2 SVGAGI. With 4 bases removed from V and 4 bases from J, the gap between germline ends came to 5 bases. The CDR3 nucleotides are TGTGCCAGCAGTTCCAATAATCAGCCCCAGCATTTT. Translated: CASSSNNQPQHF.

The rearrangement links TRBV30 to TRBJ2-3; D is perhaps TRBD1 (6 bases). V was trimmed by 2 bases and J by 2 bases, leaving 14 bases between them. Germline V lookup: CDR1 GTSNPN, CDR2 SVGIG (reference sequence). The CDR3 contains 15 residues. CDR3 sequence: CAWSNYRDNTDTQYF. The CDR3, as DNA: TGTGCCTGGAGTAACTATCGGGACAACACAGATACGCAGTATTTT.

This clone was observed a handful of times. The chain links TRBV19 to TRBJ2-1, with TRBD2 identical over 9 bases. The trim removed 7 bases at V and 9 bases at J, leaving 10 bases unmatched. Germline CDR1 is LNHDA and CDR2 is SQIVND (reference sequence). CDR3 length equals 14 residues. The CDR3 region is CASNEVAGETEQFF. For the CDR3, the DNA is TGTGCCAGTAACGAGGTAGCGGGAGAAACTGAGCAGTTCTTC.

The chain links TRBV7-8 to TRBJ1-6; D is unclear. Trimming pared 1 base from V and 15 bases from J, leaving 16 bases between. CDR3 length: 14 amino acids. The V gene's germline CDR1 is SGHVS and CDR2 FQNEAQ. The CDR3 protein is CASSLVGSTALLHF. DNA for the CDR3: TGTGCCAGCAGCTTAGTCGGGTCTACCGCGCTCCTCCACTTT.

Only a few counts were recorded for this clone. The genes are TRBV4-1 and TRBJ2-5; TRBD2 matches at 7 bases. The CDR3 consists of 15 residues. CDR1 is MGHRA, CDR2 YSYEKL, per germline. Unmatched junction bases numbered 8, after V lost 4 bases and J lost 3 bases. The CDR3 DNA reads as TGCGCCAGCAGCCTCACCCCCCGGGGGGAAGAGACCCAGTACTTC. It codes for CASSLTPRGEETQYF.

The chain is built from TRBV15 and TRBJ1-1; D is unresolved. V was cut by 0 bases and J by 5 bases, with 13 bases left in between. Looked up from germline, CDR1 is LNHNV and CDR2 is YYDKDF (reference sequence). The CDR3 length is 15 residues. In DNA, the CDR3 is TGTGCCACCAGCAGAGATTCGGGTTGGAGGACTGAAGCTTTCTTT. It is translated as CATSRDSGWRTEAFF.

The chain uses TRBV9 and TRBJ2-1; TRBD2 matches at 9 bases. The CDR3 runs to 15 residues. The junction had 6 bases not matched to a gene; V was cut back by 4 bases and J by 4 bases. Per germline, CDR1 SGDLS and CDR2 YYNGEE. This CDR3 reads CASSPRLAEYNEQFF. The DNA for the CDR3 is TGTGCCAGCAGCCCTAGACTAGCGGAGTACAATGAGCAGTTCTTC.

This clone is a singleton in its sample. This chain links TRBV21-1 with TRBJ2-1; no check of the table's D call, TRBD2, against the DNA was made. TRBV21-1 is labeled a pseudogene. The CDR3 is 17 amino acids. The CDR3 region has the DNA TGTGCCAGCAGGAACTGGAGACTAGCGGGAGGGGAAAATGAGCAGTTCTTC. Encoded protein: CASRNWRLAGGENEQFF.

The genes are TRBV7-9 and TRBJ2-7; 8 positions match TRBD1. Trimming at V came to 4 bases and at J to 6 bases, leaving 8 bases not matched to a gene. Per germline, CDR1 SEHNR and CDR2 FQNEAQ (reference sequence). CDR3 length: 14 amino acids. CDR3 bases: TGTGCCAGCAGCTCTCGGACAGGGAGAGTCGAGCAGTACTTC. Amino acids: CASSSRTGRVEQYF.

This chain uses TRBV5-1 with TRBJ2-5; D remains ambiguous. The J call may be in error: the DNA end matches TRBJ2-7 better. Germline V gene sequence: CDR1 SGHRS, CDR2 YFSETQ. The CDR3 runs to 12 residues. The CDR3 nucleotides read TGCGCCAGCAGCGGGGACTCCTACGAGCAGTACTTC. Its translation: CASSGDSYEQYF.

The J gene is TRBJ2-1, the V gene TRBV30; 7 bases fit TRBD2. The CDR3 is 14 amino acids. Per the germline V gene, CDR1 is GTSNPN and CDR2 is SVGIG (reference sequence). The trim removed 0 bases at V and 4 bases at J, leaving 3 bases unmatched. The CDR3 here is CAWSVLGGYNEQFF. The CDR3 DNA reads as TGTGCCTGGAGTGTACTGGGGGGGTACAATGAGCAGTTCTTC.

The chain employs TRBV4-1 and TRBJ1-3, with unresolved D. Germline CDR1 and CDR2: MGHRA and YSYEKL. V lost 1 base and J 2 bases, leaving 6 bases between the germline ends. The CDR3 has 14 amino acids. CDR3 sequence reads: CASSQGGTGNTIYF. In DNA form, the CDR3 reads TGCGCCAGCAGCCAAGGAGGCACTGGAAACACCATATATTTT.

V usage is TRBV6-5 and J usage is TRBJ1-5; a possible D gene is TRBD1 (5 bases). The V end lost 5 bases, the J end lost 0 bases, and 11 bases lay between the germline ends. There are 15 residues in the CDR3. Germline V gene data show CDR1 as MNHEY and CDR2 as SVGAGI. This CDR3 reads CASSMTAYSNQPQHF. The DNA for the CDR3 is TGTGCCAGCAGTATGACAGCGTATAGCAATCAGCCCCAGCATTTT.

J is TRBJ1-3 and V is TRBV4-3; no clear D. Trimming left V 0 bases short and J 0 bases short, with 9 bases between. CDR3 length equals 16 residues. Germline V lookup: CDR1 LGHNA, CDR2 YSLEER. The DNA for the CDR3 is TGCGCCAGCAGCCAAGATCCGGGGAACTCTGGAAACACCATATATTTT. Protein product: CASSQDPGNSGNTIYF.